This TCR beta chain was found in a study of blood T cell repertoires in COVID-19. Across the study: Collection of acute and convalescent COVID-19 samples took place in the United States, Italy and Spain. PBMCs, B-cell-depleted T cells, or T cells were the source of the cDNA or gDNA that made up the material.

Per the original methods: Reference gene primers were amplified, and this amplification served to estimate nucleated cell counts. The method was immunoSEQ multiplex PCR; TCRdb's version includes in-frame clones alone and lacks a portion of them. V and J calls and clone size are copied from that table; D and trimming were computed from the DNA. Among about 150,000 clones listed, approximately 83% were seen once. Sequenced input: peripheral blood. This TCR came from an older woman with acute or convalescent COVID-19.

The CDR3: CASTEQGNQPQHF. CDR3 nucleotide sequence: TGTGCCAGCACTGAACAGGGGAATCAGCCCCAGCATTTT. This chain uses TRBV12-3 or TRBV12-4 with TRBJ1-5; 7 bases are shared with TRBD1. This CDR3 is 13 amino acids long. V shed 7 bases, J shed 4 bases, and the junction held 4 bases outside the gene matches.